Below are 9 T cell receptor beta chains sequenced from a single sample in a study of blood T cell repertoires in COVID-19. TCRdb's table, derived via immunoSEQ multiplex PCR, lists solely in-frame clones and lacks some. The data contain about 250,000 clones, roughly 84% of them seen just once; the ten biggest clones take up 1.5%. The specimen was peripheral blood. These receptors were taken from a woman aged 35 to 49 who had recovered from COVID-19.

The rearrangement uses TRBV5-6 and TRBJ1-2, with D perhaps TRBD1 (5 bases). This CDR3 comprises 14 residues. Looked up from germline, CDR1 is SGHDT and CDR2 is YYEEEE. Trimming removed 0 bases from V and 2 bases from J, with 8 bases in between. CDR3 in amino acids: CASSLVTENYGYTF. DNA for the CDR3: TGTGCCAGCAGCTTGGTGACAGAGAACTATGGCTACACCTTC.

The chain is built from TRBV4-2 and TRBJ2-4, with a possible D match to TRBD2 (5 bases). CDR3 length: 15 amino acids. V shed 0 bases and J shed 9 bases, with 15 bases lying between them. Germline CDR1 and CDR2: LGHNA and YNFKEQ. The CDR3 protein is CASSQDLPSLGIQYF. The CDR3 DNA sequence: TGTGCCAGCAGCCAAGATCTTCCTAGCCTTGGCATTCAGTACTTC.

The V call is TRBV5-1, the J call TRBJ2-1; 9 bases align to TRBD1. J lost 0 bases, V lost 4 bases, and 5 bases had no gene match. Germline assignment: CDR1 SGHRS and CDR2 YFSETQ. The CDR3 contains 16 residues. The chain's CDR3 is CASSPGQGSSYNEQFF. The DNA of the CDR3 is TGCGCCAGCAGCCCGGGACAGGGAAGCTCCTACAATGAGCAGTTCTTC.

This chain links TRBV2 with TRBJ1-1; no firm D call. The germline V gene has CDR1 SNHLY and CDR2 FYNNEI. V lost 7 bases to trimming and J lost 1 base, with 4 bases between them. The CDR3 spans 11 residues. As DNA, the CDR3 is TGTGCCAGCACTTCGAACACTGAAGCTTTCTTT. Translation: CASTSNTEAFF.

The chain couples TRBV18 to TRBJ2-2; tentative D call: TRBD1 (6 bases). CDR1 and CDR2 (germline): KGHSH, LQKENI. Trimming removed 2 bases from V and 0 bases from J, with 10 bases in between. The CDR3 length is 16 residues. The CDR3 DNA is TGTGCCAGCTCACCAGGACAGTATGCGAACACCGGGGAGCTGTTTTTT. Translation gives CASSPGQYANTGELFF.

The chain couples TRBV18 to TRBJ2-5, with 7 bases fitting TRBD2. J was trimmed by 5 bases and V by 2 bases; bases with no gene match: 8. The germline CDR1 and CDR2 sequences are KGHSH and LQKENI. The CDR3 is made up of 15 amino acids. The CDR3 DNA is TGTGCCAGCTCACCAAGGGCTAGCGGTGGTGAGACCCAGTACTTC. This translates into CASSPRASGGETQYF.

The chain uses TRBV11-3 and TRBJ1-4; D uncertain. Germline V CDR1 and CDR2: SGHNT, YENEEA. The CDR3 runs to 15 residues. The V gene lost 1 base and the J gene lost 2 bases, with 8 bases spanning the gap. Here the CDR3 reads CASSLGDITNEKLFF. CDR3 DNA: TGTGCCAGCAGCTTAGGCGACATTACTAATGAAAAACTGTTTTTT.

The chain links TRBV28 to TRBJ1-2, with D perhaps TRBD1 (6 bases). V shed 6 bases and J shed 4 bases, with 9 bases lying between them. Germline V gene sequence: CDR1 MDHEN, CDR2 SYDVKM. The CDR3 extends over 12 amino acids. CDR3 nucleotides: TGTGCCAGCAGCAGGGGTCCCTATGGCTACACCTTC. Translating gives CASSRGPYGYTF.

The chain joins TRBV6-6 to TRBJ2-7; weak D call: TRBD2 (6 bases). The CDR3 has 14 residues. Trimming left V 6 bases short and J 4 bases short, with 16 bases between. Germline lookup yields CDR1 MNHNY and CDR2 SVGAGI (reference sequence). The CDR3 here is CASSPRAGSYEQYF. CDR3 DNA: TGTGCCAGCAGCCCCCGGGCGGGGTCGTACGAGCAGTACTTC.